These T cell receptor beta chains were read from a single sample in a study of CD8 T cells in ankylosing spondylitis. TCRdb passed the 5' RACE reads through MiXCR, listing each CDR3 protein once. The table includes hundreds of thousands of distinct CDR3 sequences, roughly 17% detected once. The sample comprised blood, either unsorted or a sorted T cell fraction (not recorded which). The source is a male donor with ankylosing spondylitis. CDR3s include the opening cysteine and the closing phenylalanine or tryptophan. Fields, in order: D gene, V gene, J gene, clone size, CDR3 DNA, CDR3 protein. A D gene is named only where the DNA matches it firmly. Size is stated for part of the rows, as once, few or many counts, or as a class when the clone is expanded.

D: -
V: TRBV5-1
J: TRBJ1-2
size: few
DNA: TGCGCCAGCAGCTTGGAAAGGGGCAGCTATGGCTACACCTTC
CDR3: CASSLERGSYGYTF

D: -
V: TRBV9
J: TRBJ2-2
size: -
DNA: TGTGCCAGCAGCGTAGTCACTGCTTCCGGGGAGCTGTTTTTT
CDR3: CASSVVTASGELFF

D: -
V: TRBV29-1
J: TRBJ1-1
size: -
DNA: TGCAGCGCCCGTTCCGGGACGGCGAACACTGAAGCTTTCTTT
CDR3: CSARSGTANTEAFF

D: -
V: TRBV6-1
J: TRBJ1-2
size: -
DNA: TGTGCCACCCACCTCCTCGGGGGCAACTATGGCTACACCTTC
CDR3: CATHLLGGNYGYTF

D: -
V: TRBV28
J: TRBJ2-7
size: few
DNA: TGTGCCAGCACTCAAGGGACCTACGAGCAGTACTTC
CDR3: CASTQGTYEQYF

D: -
V: TRBV10-3
J: TRBJ2-5
size: -
DNA: TGTGCCATCAGTGAGTCGGGCGGAATCAAAGAGACCCAGTACTTC
CDR3: CAISESGGIKETQYF

D: -
V: TRBV6-4
J: TRBJ1-6
size: -
DNA: TGTGCCAGCAGCTCCAGGGGAATGAATTCACCCCTCCACTTT
CDR3: CASSSRGMNSPLHF

D: TRBD1
V: TRBV5-1
J: TRBJ1-2
size: few
DNA: TGCGCCAGCAGCTTGAGGGACACGGGACAGGGGAACCTCTATGGCTACACCTTC
CDR3: CASSLRDTGQGNLYGYTF

D: -
V: TRBV20-1
J: TRBJ1-5
size: -
DNA: TGCAGTGCTGAGCCCGCGAACGGCAATCAGCCCCAGCATTTT
CDR3: CSAEPANGNQPQHF

D: -
V: TRBV3-1
J: TRBJ2-1
size: few
DNA: TGTGCCAGCAGCGGGCGGGGCAGCTCCTACAATGAGCAGTTCTTC
CDR3: CASSGRGSSYNEQFF

D: -
V: TRBV3-1
J: TRBJ1-4
size: many
DNA: TGTGCCAGCAGCCAAGATAACGGGAGGGTAGGCGAAAAACTGTTTTTT
CDR3: CASSQDNGRVGEKLFF

D: TRBD1
V: TRBV20-1
J: TRBJ1-1
size: -
DNA: TGCAGTGCTAGAGCCGACAGGGGGAAGAACACTGAAGCTTTCTTT
CDR3: CSARADRGKNTEAFF

D: TRBD2
V: TRBV7-7
J: TRBJ2-1
size: -
DNA: TGTGCCAGCAGCACCCTTCCCGGTCTAGCGGGAGAGAATGAGCAGTTCTTC
CDR3: CASSTLPGLAGENEQFF

D: -
V: TRBV7-9
J: TRBJ2-2
size: few
DNA: TGTGCCAGCAGCTTAAGTCCAGGGGCCGCCACCGGGGAGCTGTTTTTT
CDR3: CASSLSPGAATGELFF

D: -
V: TRBV6-1
J: TRBJ1-5
size: -
DNA: TGTGCCAGCAGCTCTGTTCCAAATCAGCCCCAGCATTTT
CDR3: CASSSVPNQPQHF

D: TRBD1
V: TRBV9
J: TRBJ2-2
size: -
DNA: TGTGCCAGCAGCGTGACAGGGTACGGGGAGCTGTTTTTT
CDR3: CASSVTGYGELFF

D: -
V: TRBV6-1
J: TRBJ2-2
size: -
DNA: TGTGCCAGCAGTGAAGGGGCCAACACCGGGGAGCTGTTTTTT
CDR3: CASSEGANTGELFF

D: TRBD2
V: TRBV7-9
J: TRBJ2-5
size: -
DNA: TGTGCCAGCAGCTTCACTAGCGGGGGGGTTGAGACCCAGTACTTC
CDR3: CASSFTSGGVETQYF

D: -
V: TRBV7-3
J: TRBJ2-2
size: -
DNA: TGTGCCAGCAGCTCCGACTACACCGGGGAGCTGTTTTTT
CDR3: CASSSDYTGELFF

D: -
V: TRBV7-7
J: TRBJ2-3
size: few
DNA: TGTGCCAGCAGCTTAGGGGCCAAGGGGGCAGATACGCAGTATTTT
CDR3: CASSLGAKGADTQYF

D: TRBD2
V: TRBV9
J: TRBJ2-5
size: -
DNA: TGTGCCAGCAGCCCCCGGGCGGGGGGCGGTTTCGAGACCCAGTACTTC
CDR3: CASSPRAGGGFETQYF

D: -
V: TRBV11-2
J: TRBJ2-3
size: -
DNA: TGTGCCAGCAGCAGACAGACTTCTATCACAGATACGCAGTATTTT
CDR3: CASSRQTSITDTQYF

D: -
V: TRBV20-1
J: TRBJ1-1
size: few
DNA: TGCAGTGCTAGTCTCCCTGGCCTGACTGAAGCTTTCTTT
CDR3: CSASLPGLTEAFF

D: -
V: TRBV20-1
J: TRBJ2-1
size: -
DNA: TGCAGTGCCATATACGGGGCTAGCTTTGGGAATGAGCAGTTCTTC
CDR3: CSAIYGASFGNEQFF

D: -
V: TRBV25-1
J: TRBJ2-3
size: many
DNA: TGTGCCAGCAGTGACGCCCCTTATACGCAGTATTTT
CDR3: CASSDAPYTQYF

D: TRBD2
V: TRBV28
J: TRBJ2-5
size: few
DNA: TGTGCCAGCAGTTTAATGGACGCCGCGGGGGATACCCAGTACTTC
CDR3: CASSLMDAAGDTQYF

D: -
V: TRBV20-1
J: TRBJ2-1
size: -
DNA: TGCAGTGCTAGCGCGGGCATGAGGAATGAGCAGTTCTTC
CDR3: CSASAGMRNEQFF

D: TRBD1
V: TRBV7-6
J: TRBJ1-4
size: once
DNA: TGTGCCAGCAGCCAAGGACAGGGGTCGGAACTGTTTTTT
CDR3: CASSQGQGSELFF

D: TRBD2
V: TRBV20-1
J: TRBJ2-2
size: -
DNA: TGCAGTGCTAGAGAACCCGAGCGGGAGAACACCGGGGAGCTGTTTTTT
CDR3: CSAREPERENTGELFF

D: TRBD1
V: TRBV6-2/TRBV6-3
J: TRBJ1-2
size: -
DNA: TGTGCCAGCAGTTACCGGTCCCTTTCACAGGGGGCAGGTGGCTACACCTTC
CDR3: CASSYRSLSQGAGGYTF

D: TRBD1
V: TRBV3-1
J: TRBJ1-1
size: -
DNA: TGTGCCAGCAGCCAAGAACTCCCGGGACAGATCACGAACACTGAAGCTTTCTTT
CDR3: CASSQELPGQITNTEAFF

D: -
V: TRBV6-1
J: TRBJ2-7
size: few
DNA: TGTGCCAGCAGCCCTACCTCCAACGAGCAGTACTTC
CDR3: CASSPTSNEQYF

D: TRBD1
V: TRBV5-1
J: TRBJ2-2
size: few
DNA: TGCGCCAGCAGCAGGACCCCCGGACAGGCGGAAGGAAAGTCGAACACCGGGGAGCTGTTTTTT
CDR3: CASSRTPGQAEGKSNTGELFF

D: -
V: TRBV30
J: TRBJ2-7
size: -
DNA: TGTGCCTGGGGCAGGGCCAACGAGCAGTACTTC
CDR3: CAWGRANEQYF

D: -
V: TRBV5-1
J: TRBJ1-1
size: -
DNA: TGCGCCAGCAGCCTAACGGTGGTGGACACTGAAGCTTTCTTT
CDR3: CASSLTVVDTEAFF

D: -
V: TRBV10-3
J: TRBJ1-4
size: -
DNA: TGTGCCATCAGTGAGTCCCGAGGCCGGGGGGAAAAACTGTTTTTT
CDR3: CAISESRGRGEKLFF

D: TRBD1
V: TRBV5-1
J: TRBJ2-1
size: many
DNA: TGCGCCAGCAGCTCCCTCGGACAGGGGGCGCCTAATGAGCAGTTCTTC
CDR3: CASSSLGQGAPNEQFF

D: TRBD1
V: TRBV10-3
J: TRBJ2-7
size: few
DNA: TGTGCCATCAGTGAGCGGACAGGGTCCATTGAGCAGTACTTC
CDR3: CAISERTGSIEQYF

D: -
V: TRBV6-5
J: TRBJ2-2
size: -
DNA: TGTGCCAGCAGTTATTACCAGAGGCAAGGGGAGCTGTTTTTT
CDR3: CASSYYQRQGELFF

D: TRBD1
V: TRBV2
J: TRBJ1-5
size: -
DNA: TGTGCCAGCAGGCCGACAGGGACTCGGAGCAATCAGCCCCAGCATTTT
CDR3: CASRPTGTRSNQPQHF

D: TRBD1
V: TRBV29-1
J: TRBJ2-1
size: few
DNA: TGCAGCGGGGACAGGGGGGATGAGCAGTTCTTC
CDR3: CSGDRGDEQFF

D: TRBD2
V: TRBV6-1
J: TRBJ2-7
size: -
DNA: TGTGCCAGCAGTGGAGGACTAGCGGGAGCCGAGCAGTACTTC
CDR3: CASSGGLAGAEQYF

D: -
V: TRBV2
J: TRBJ1-5
size: -
DNA: TGTGCCAGCAGCGCACCCGGACACAACAATCAGCCCCAGCATTTT
CDR3: CASSAPGHNNQPQHF

D: TRBD2
V: TRBV4-2
J: TRBJ2-1
size: -
DNA: TGTGCCAGCAGCCAAGAGGGAACTAGCGGGGTGAATGAGCAGTTCTTC
CDR3: CASSQEGTSGVNEQFF

D: TRBD2
V: TRBV20-1
J: TRBJ2-5
size: many
DNA: TGCAGTGCTGGACCCCTAGCGGGAGTACGGGAGACCCAGTACTTC
CDR3: CSAGPLAGVRETQYF

D: -
V: TRBV6-1
J: TRBJ1-3
size: -
DNA: TGTGCCAGCAGTGAGGCTATTTCCTTCTCTGGAAACACCATATATTTT
CDR3: CASSEAISFSGNTIYF